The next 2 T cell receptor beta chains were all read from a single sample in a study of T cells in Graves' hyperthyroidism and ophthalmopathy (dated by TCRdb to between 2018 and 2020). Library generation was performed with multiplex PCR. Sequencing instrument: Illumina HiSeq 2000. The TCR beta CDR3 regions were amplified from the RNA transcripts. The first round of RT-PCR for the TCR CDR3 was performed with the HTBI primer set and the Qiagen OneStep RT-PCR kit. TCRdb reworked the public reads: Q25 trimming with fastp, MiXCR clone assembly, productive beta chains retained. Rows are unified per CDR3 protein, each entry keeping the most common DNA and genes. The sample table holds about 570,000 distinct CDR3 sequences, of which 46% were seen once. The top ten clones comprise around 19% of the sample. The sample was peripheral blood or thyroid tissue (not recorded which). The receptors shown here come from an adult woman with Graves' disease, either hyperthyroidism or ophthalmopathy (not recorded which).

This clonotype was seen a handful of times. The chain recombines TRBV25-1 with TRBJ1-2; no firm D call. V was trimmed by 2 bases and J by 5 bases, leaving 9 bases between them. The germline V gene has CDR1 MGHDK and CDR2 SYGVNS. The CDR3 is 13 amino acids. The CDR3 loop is CASSETLSYGYTF. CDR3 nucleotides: TGTGCCAGCAGTGAAACGTTGAGTTATGGCTACACCTTC.

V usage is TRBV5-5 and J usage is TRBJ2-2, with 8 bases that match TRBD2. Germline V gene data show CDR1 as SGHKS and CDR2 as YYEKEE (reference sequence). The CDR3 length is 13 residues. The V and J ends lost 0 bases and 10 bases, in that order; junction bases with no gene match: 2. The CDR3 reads CASSLAAGEELFF. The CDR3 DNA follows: TGTGCCAGCAGCTTGGCAGCGGGAGAGGAGCTGTTTTTT.